Presented here are 26 T cell receptor beta chains from one specimen sequenced in a study of CD8 T cells in ankylosing spondylitis. Study-wide findings and caveats: Seemingly distinctive of ankylosing spondylitis blood was a TCR beta motif formed by eight highly homologous variants.

These receptors are not linked to any known antigen. In TCRdb, the 5' RACE reads were re-called with MiXCR into one record per CDR3 protein. The table includes 750,000 to 850,000 distinct CDR3 sequences, 12% detected once. The sequencing input was blood, either unsorted or a sorted T cell fraction (not recorded which). The receptor set was obtained from a male donor with ankylosing spondylitis.

This chain connects TRBV25-1 to TRBJ2-3, with 7 nucleotides matching TRBD1. The CDR3 runs to 14 residues. Germline assignment: CDR1 MGHDK and CDR2 SYGVNS. The V gene end was trimmed by 5 bases and the J gene end by 2 bases; junction bases not matched to a gene: 4. The CDR3 loop is CASSTGQSTDTQYF. CDR3 coding DNA: TGTGCCAGCAGTACGGGACAGTCCACAGATACGCAGTATTTT.

This clonotype came up a few times. The genes are TRBV20-1 and TRBJ2-1, with 7 bases fitting TRBD1. The V gene's germline CDR1 is DFQATT and CDR2 SNEGSKA (reference sequence). This CDR3 spans 16 amino acids. After removal of 5 bases from V and 0 bases from J, the junction contained 10 bases not matched to a gene. In nucleotides, the CDR3 is TGCAGTGCTTTTGCTCTGACAGGGAGCTCCTACAATGAGCAGTTCTTC. Amino acids: CSAFALTGSSYNEQFF.

In its sample, this clonotype was seen many times. The rearrangement joins TRBV10-3 to TRBJ2-1; D is perhaps TRBD2 (6 bases). This CDR3 has 16 amino acids. Trimming took off 6 bases at V and 7 bases at J, with 22 bases between the two ends. The germline V gene encodes CDR1 ENHRY and CDR2 SYGVKD. CDR3 sequence reads: CAIRSSGGKGENEQFF. As DNA, the CDR3 is TGTGCCATCAGGTCCTCTGGCGGGAAAGGAGAGAATGAGCAGTTCTTC.

The chain couples TRBV24-1 to TRBJ1-2, with TRBD1 matching over 8 bases. Trimming at V came to 4 bases and at J to 1 base, leaving 4 bases not matched to a gene. This CDR3 is 15 amino acids long. In germline, CDR1 is KGHDR, CDR2 SFDVKD. CDR3 residues: CATSDPTGDNYGYTF. CDR3 bases: TGTGCCACCAGTGACCCGACAGGGGATAACTATGGCTACACCTTC.

This clonotype was detected only a few times. The V and J genes are TRBV4-3 and TRBJ2-7; 10 bases are shared with TRBD1. The CDR3 extends over 16 amino acids. The V gene's germline CDR1 is LGHNA and CDR2 YSLEER. With V trimmed by 1 base and J by 5 bases, 8 bases remained unmatched. CDR3 sequence reads: CASSQGGGQGIHEQYF. The DNA for the CDR3 is TGCGCCAGCAGCCAAGGCGGGGGACAGGGGATCCACGAGCAGTACTTC.

This clonotype was recorded many times. This rearrangement joins TRBV29-1 to TRBJ2-5; D uncertain. V gave up 6 bases and J gave up 5 bases, with 16 bases separating them. This CDR3 is built from 13 residues. Looked up from germline, CDR1 is SQVTM and CDR2 is ANQGSEA. The chain's CDR3 is CSVGRALGETQYF. In DNA, the CDR3 is TGCAGCGTAGGTCGGGCCTTAGGGGAGACCCAGTACTTC.

This clonotype occurred a few times. The chain joins TRBV18 to TRBJ1-1, with TRBD1 identical over 7 bases. After removal of 1 base from V and 3 bases from J, the junction contained 5 bases not matched to a gene. Germline values: CDR1 KGHSH, CDR2 LQKENI. The CDR3 loop spans 15 amino acids. The CDR3 sequence is CASSPQTGWDTEAFF. The CDR3 DNA reads as TGTGCCAGCTCACCACAGACAGGGTGGGACACTGAAGCTTTCTTT. The complete variable domain, with remaining parts taken from reference TRBV18 and TRBJ1-1, reads NAGVMQNPRHLVRRRGQEARLRCSPMKGHSHVYWYRQLPEEGLKFMVYLQKENIIDESGMPKERFSAEFPKEGPSILRIQQVVRGDSAAYFCASSPQTGWDTEAFFGQGTRLTVV.

The gene calls are TRBV4-3 and TRBJ1-4; D is possibly TRBD1 (5 bases). CDR3 length: 17 amino acids. Between the trimmed V and J ends, which lost 4 bases and 0 bases, there was a span of 15 bases. Germline lookup yields CDR1 LGHNA and CDR2 YSLEER. CDR3 sequence reads: CASSRSGRRATNEKLFF. CDR3 bases: TGCGCCAGCAGCCGCTCGGGACGGCGGGCAACTAATGAAAAACTGTTTTTT.

The genes are TRBV20-1 and TRBJ2-5, with TRBD2 identical over 8 bases. Germline assignment: CDR1 DFQATT and CDR2 SNEGSKA (reference sequence). The CDR3 totals 12 residues. CDR3 bases: TGCAGCTCCCGGGAGGGCCAAGAGACCCAGTACTTC. Translation: CSSREGQETQYF.

The chain joins TRBV28 to TRBJ2-7, with 10 bases identical to TRBD1. Germline V gene sequence: CDR1 MDHEN, CDR2 SYDVKM. The ends lost 6 bases at V and 1 base at J; junction bases unmatched: 12. This CDR3 contains 17 residues. This CDR3 reads CASREGDRGPLSYEQYF. As DNA, the CDR3 is TGTGCCAGCAGGGAGGGCGACAGGGGGCCACTTTCCTACGAGCAGTACTTC.

The table lists this clonotype with a few counts. The chain is built from TRBV7-9 and TRBJ2-7; 8 nucleotides line up with TRBD2. Trimming at V came to 4 bases and at J to 2 bases, leaving 4 bases not matched to a gene. This CDR3 contains 14 residues. Germline V gives CDR1 SEHNR, CDR2 FQNEAQ (reference sequence). CDR3 protein: CASSSSGRPYEQYF. CDR3 DNA: TGTGCCAGCAGCTCTAGCGGGCGCCCCTACGAGCAGTACTTC.

This rearrangement joins TRBV20-1 to TRBJ2-3, with TRBD2 as a possible D gene (6 bases). This CDR3 is 14 amino acids long. Trimming took off 6 bases at V and 1 base at J, with 14 bases between the two ends. Germline values: CDR1 DFQATT, CDR2 SNEGSKA (reference sequence). The CDR3 DNA is TGCAGTGCACGGGACTTCCAGGGCACAGATACGCAGTATTTT. Translated: CSARDFQGTDTQYF.

This clonotype was detected a few times. The gene calls are TRBV12-3 or TRBV12-4 and TRBJ2-6; D tentatively reads TRBD1 or TRBD2 (6 bases each). The CDR3 covers 17 residues. With 6 bases removed from V and 2 bases from J, the gap between germline ends came to 17 bases. The CDR3 spells CASRSPFGGAGANVLTF. As DNA, the CDR3 is TGTGCCAGCAGATCCCCGTTCGGGGGCGCTGGGGCCAACGTCCTGACTTTC.

In this sample, this clonotype turned up a few times. The V and J genes are TRBV5-1 and TRBJ1-5; 7 nucleotides align to TRBD1. The CDR3 is 15 amino acids. Trimming cost V 4 bases and J 0 bases; bases outside gene matches: 4. Germline V gives CDR1 SGHRS, CDR2 YFSETQ. CDR3 region: CASSPRTGSNQPQHF. The CDR3, as DNA: TGCGCCAGCAGCCCCCGGACAGGTAGCAATCAGCCCCAGCATTTT.

The chain links TRBV20-1 to TRBJ1-1; 7 bases are shared with TRBD1. The germline gives CDR1 DFQATT, CDR2 SNEGSKA (reference sequence). There are 15 residues in the CDR3. V was clipped by 2 bases and J by 3 bases; unmatched bases: 9. Here the CDR3 reads CSARRGPQEDTEAFF. DNA for the CDR3: TGCAGTGCTAGAAGGGGGCCTCAGGAGGACACTGAAGCTTTCTTT.

This clonotype was seen many times. V gene TRBV10-1 combines with J gene TRBJ2-7, with unresolved D. Germline assignment: CDR1 WNHNN and CDR2 SYGVQD (reference sequence). V was pared by 0 bases and J by 3 bases, with 6 bases between. This CDR3 has 13 residues. The chain's CDR3 is CASSESAGYEQYF. CDR3 nucleotide sequence: TGCGCCAGCAGTGAGTCGGCAGGCTACGAGCAGTACTTC.

A few counts support this clonotype. The chain has TRBV7-2 and TRBJ2-7, with TRBD1 identical over 9 bases. Germline CDR1 is SGHTA and CDR2 is FQGNSA. The J segment lost 3 bases and the V segment lost 6 bases, leaving 9 bases of the junction unmatched. The CDR3 has 15 residues. Here the CDR3 reads CASRLQGAPLYEQYF. DNA for the CDR3: TGTGCCAGCAGGTTACAGGGGGCTCCTCTCTACGAGCAGTACTTC.

The chain employs TRBV20-1 and TRBJ2-7, with 13 nucleotides matching TRBD2. Germline V gives CDR1 DFQATT, CDR2 SNEGSKA (reference sequence). The CDR3 totals 15 residues. V lost 5 bases to trimming and J lost 2 bases; unmatched junction nucleotides: 6. The CDR3 DNA reads TGCAGTGCTGCGAGAGGGACTAGCGGGGCCTACGAGCAGTACTTC. This encodes CSAARGTSGAYEQYF.

This clonotype was observed a handful of times. This rearrangement joins TRBV6-5 to TRBJ1-2, with D uncertain. The CDR3 has 11 residues. Looked up from germline, CDR1 is MNHEY and CDR2 is SVGAGI. Trimming stripped 7 bases from V and 8 bases from J, with 11 bases between. The CDR3 region is CASKLSYGYTF. In DNA, the CDR3 is TGTGCCAGCAAACTCTCCTACGGCTACACCTTC.

This clonotype was observed a few times. The chain carries TRBV20-1 and TRBJ1-4; the D is unclear. V gave up 2 bases and J gave up 5 bases, with 6 bases separating them. Germline V gene sequence: CDR1 DFQATT, CDR2 SNEGSKA (reference sequence). The CDR3 has 12 amino acids. The CDR3 spells CSARNGNEKLFF. The CDR3 DNA reads TGCAGTGCTAGAAATGGGAATGAAAAACTGTTTTTT.

The J gene is TRBJ1-1, the V gene TRBV5-1, with a possible D match to TRBD1 (5 bases). The V and J ends lost 4 bases and 9 bases respectively, with 16 bases between them. CDR3 length: 13 amino acids. Germline-derived CDR1 and CDR2 are SGHRS and YFSETQ. CDR3 bases: TGCGCCAGCAGCCCGGAGGGGAACGGGAAAGCTTTCTTT. Residues: CASSPEGNGKAFF.

This clonotype was counted only a few times. The rearrangement uses TRBV3-1 and TRBJ2-3, with D possibly being TRBD2 (5 bases). CDR3 length: 14 residues. Trimming removed 4 bases from V and 2 bases from J, with 10 bases in between. From germline, CDR1 is LGHDT and CDR2 YNNKEL (reference sequence). The chain's CDR3 is CASSPSGITDTQYF. In nucleotides, the CDR3 is TGTGCCAGCAGCCCGAGCGGAATCACAGATACGCAGTATTTT.

This clonotype was seen a handful of times. The chain carries TRBV7-9 and TRBJ1-2, with 9 bases lining up with TRBD1. CDR1 SEHNR and CDR2 FQNEAQ come from the germline V gene (reference sequence). V trimming: 4 bases; J trimming: 7 bases; junction bases outside the gene matches: 7. The CDR3 sequence is 14 residues long. CDR3 bases: TGTGCCAGCAGCTCACGGGACAGGGTGTTTGGCTACACCTTC. Protein product: CASSSRDRVFGYTF. Full variable domain (remainder filled in from reference TRBV7-9 and TRBJ1-2): DTGVSQNPRHKITKRGQNVTFRCDPISEHNRLYWYRQTLGQGPEFLTYFQNEAQLEKSRLLSDRFSAERPKGSFSTLEIQRTEQGDSAMYLCASSSRDRVFGYTFGSGTRLTVV.

V usage is TRBV6-5 and J usage is TRBJ1-4; D ambiguous. CDR3 length equals 12 residues. Germline V lookup: CDR1 MNHEY, CDR2 SVGAGI. The ends were cut back, 2 bases at V and 8 bases at J, with 6 bases in the middle. CDR3: CASSYAGEKLFF. CDR3 DNA sequence: TGTGCCAGCAGTTACGCCGGGGAAAAACTGTTTTTT.

This clonotype has more than one count but fewer than ten. The V call is TRBV12-3 or TRBV12-4, the J call TRBJ1-2; a possible D gene is TRBD1 (6 bases). The CDR3 sequence is 13 residues long. With 7 bases removed from V and 8 bases from J, the gap between germline ends came to 17 bases. This chain's CDR3 is CASTYVGARGYTF. The DNA of the CDR3 is TGTGCCAGCACCTACGTGGGGGCGAGGGGCTACACCTTC.

The rearrangement links TRBV10-3 to TRBJ1-1; D is perhaps TRBD1 (6 bases). This CDR3 has 14 amino acids. Trimming removed 2 bases from V and 1 base from J, with 8 bases in between. Germline loops: CDR1 ENHRY, CDR2 SYGVKD. In DNA form, the CDR3 reads TGTGCCATCAGTGAGGAACAGGGGAACACTGAAGCTTTCTTT. Translation gives CAISEEQGNTEAFF.